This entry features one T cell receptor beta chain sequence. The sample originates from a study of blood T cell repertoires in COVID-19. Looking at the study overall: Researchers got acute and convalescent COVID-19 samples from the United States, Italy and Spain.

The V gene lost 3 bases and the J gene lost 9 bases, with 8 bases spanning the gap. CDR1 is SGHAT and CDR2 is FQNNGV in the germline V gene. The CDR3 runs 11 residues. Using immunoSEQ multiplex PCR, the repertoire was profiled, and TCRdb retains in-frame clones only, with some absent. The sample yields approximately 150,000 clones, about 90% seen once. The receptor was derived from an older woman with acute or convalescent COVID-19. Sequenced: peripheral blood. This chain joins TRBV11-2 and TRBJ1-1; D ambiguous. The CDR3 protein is CASSFGRKAFF. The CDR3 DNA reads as TGTGCCAGCAGCTTCGGTCGCAAAGCTTTCTTT.